This record concerns one TCR beta chain sequence. Its antigen is still unknown. This entry is derived from a study of shared clonotypes between healthy human individuals. The germline gives CDR1 LGHNT, CDR2 FRNRAP. The junction had 15 bases not matched to a gene; V was cut back by 6 bases and J by 10 bases. The CDR3 totals 15 residues. Donors were Caucasian adults residing in Nashville, Tennessee, USA. Study outcomes and limitations: What limited the represented genetic and exposure-history diversity was the small number of donors.

TCRdb keeps only in-frame clones here, not all; method: immunoSEQ multiplex PCR. The repertoire holds roughly 500,000 clones, with 60% to 85% as singletons. This clonotype was sampled from a woman aged 40 to 50 in good health. Some clones in this sample may be carry-over from other donors' samples. The chain employs TRBV12-5 and TRBJ2-1, with 7 nucleotides matching TRBD1. Sequenced: PBMCs. The CDR3 coding sequence is TGTGCTAGTGGCAAATTACAGGGGACAAACATGGAGCAGTTCTTC. It yields the protein CASGKLQGTNMEQFF.